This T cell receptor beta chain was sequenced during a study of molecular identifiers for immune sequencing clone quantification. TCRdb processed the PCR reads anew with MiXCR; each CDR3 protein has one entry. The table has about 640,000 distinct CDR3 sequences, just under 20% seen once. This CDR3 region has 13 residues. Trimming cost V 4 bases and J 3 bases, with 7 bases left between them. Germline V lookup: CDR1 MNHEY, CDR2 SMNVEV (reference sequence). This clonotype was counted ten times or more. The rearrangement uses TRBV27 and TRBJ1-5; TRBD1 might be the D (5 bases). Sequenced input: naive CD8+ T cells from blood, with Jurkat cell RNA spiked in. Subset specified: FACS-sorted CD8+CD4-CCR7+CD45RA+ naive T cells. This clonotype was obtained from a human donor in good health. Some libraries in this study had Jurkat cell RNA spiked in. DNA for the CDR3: TGTGCCAGCAGTTACAGGTTCAATCAGCCCCAGCATTTT. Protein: CASSYRFNQPQHF.